This section outlines one T cell receptor (beta chain) sequence together with its context. Using immunoSEQ multiplex PCR, the repertoire was profiled, and TCRdb retains in-frame clones only, with some absent. The table includes 160,000 or so clones, about 84% detected once. The CDR3 is 17 residues long. Per the germline V gene, CDR1 is PRHDT and CDR2 is FYEKMQ (reference sequence). The V segment lost 3 bases and the J segment 4 bases; nucleotides outside the gene matches: 10. This entry is derived from a study of blood T cell repertoires in COVID-19. The study recruited people aged about 18 to 95 years across roughly 23 US areas.

The sample was PBMCs or T cells enriched from blood (not recorded which). The sequence was collected from a man aged 35-49 years who had recovered from COVID-19. The rearrangement joins TRBV13 to TRBJ2-2, with 8 bases matching TRBD1. In DNA form, the CDR3 reads TGTGCCAGCAGCTTCTTCGGGCAGGGGGCCGTCACCGGGGAGCTGTTTTTT. It is translated as CASSFFGQGAVTGELFF. Based on the CDR3 plus reference TRBV13 and TRBJ2-2, the full variable domain is AAGVIQSPRHLIKEKRETATLKCYPIPRHDTVYWYQQGPGQDPQFLISFYEKMQSDKGSIPDRFSAQQFSDYHSELNMSSLELGDSALYFCASSFFGQGAVTGELFFGEGSRLTVL.